This TCR beta chain was found in a study of cytomegalovirus exposure and HLA in healthy donors. J lost 0 bases, V lost 0 bases, and 11 bases had no gene match. This CDR3 contains 18 residues. Germline V gene lookup returns CDR1 MGHRA and CDR2 YSYEKL. The PCR used 60 Vbeta and 13 Jbeta primers. The data were produced by immunoSEQ multiplex PCR, yet TCRdb's version contains in-frame clones alone and is incomplete. This sample carries around 150,000 clones, nearly 85% of them seen once, and the ten largest clones take around 3.7%. In this sample, this clone turned up once. The sequence was collected from a male donor in good health and CMV-seronegative. Sequencing was done on a sample of PBMCs. The chain joins TRBV4-1 to TRBJ2-7; 7 bases agree with TRBD1. CDR3 DNA: TGCGCCAGCAGCCAAGATAGGGGGCTAGAGATTAGCTCCTACGAGCAGTACTTC. It yields the protein CASSQDRGLEISSYEQYF.